A selection of T cell receptor beta chains follows, all from one sample in a study of T cells in Graves' hyperthyroidism and ophthalmopathy. TCRdb re-derived calls from the multiplex PCR reads in MiXCR, one entry per CDR3 protein. Altogether 500,000 to 550,000 distinct CDR3 sequences are present, nearly 20% being singletons, with the ten largest covering 47%. Sample: blood. These receptors were collected from a man in his forties or fifties with Graves' ophthalmopathy. The CDR3 runs from the conserved cysteine through the conserved F or W. The order of the fields is V gene, J gene, D gene, clone size, CDR3 protein, CDR3 DNA. The D gene is left open where the match is weak. Size values are once, few and many counts, or a class for expanded clones, and some rows have none.

TRBV27	TRBJ2-7	.	.	CASSFLGSVYEQYF	TGTGCCAGCAGTTTTCTAGGGTCGGTCTACGAGCAGTACTTC
TRBV14	TRBJ2-3	TRBD2	many	CASSQDKRLAVSDTQYF	TGTGCCAGCAGCCAAGATAAGAGACTAGCGGTATCAGATACGCAGTATTTT
TRBV10-3	TRBJ2-5	.	many	CAISEAGKQETQYF	TGTGCCATCAGTGAGGCTGGGAAACAAGAGACCCAGTACTTC
TRBV12-3/TRBV12-4	TRBJ2-3	.	many	CASSPLGTADTQYF	TGTGCCAGCAGCCCACTGGGAACCGCAGATACGCAGTATTTT
TRBV30	TRBJ1-2	TRBD1	.	CAWYPRDRPNYGYTF	TGTGCCTGGTACCCCCGGGACAGACCTAACTATGGCTACACCTTC
TRBV6-1	TRBJ2-4	TRBD1	few	CASSPRTGGKNIQYF	TGTGCCAGCAGTCCCCGGACAGGGGGCAAAAACATTCAGTACTTC
TRBV19	TRBJ2-5	TRBD2	once	CASSMMGGGVETQYF	TGTGCCAGTAGTATGATGGGGGGAGGGGTCGAGACCCAGTACTTC
TRBV2	TRBJ1-2	TRBD1	many	CASSVDRGLYGYTF	TGTGCCAGCAGTGTGGACAGGGGACTCTATGGCTACACCTTC
TRBV19	TRBJ1-5	.	.	CASSILSVGSNQPRHF	TGTGCCAGTAGTATACTTTCCGTGGGTTCCAATCAGCCCCGGCATTTT
TRBV5-1	TRBJ2-2	TRBD2	once	CASTGLGSTGELFF	TGCGCCAGCACCGGACTAGGGAGCACCGGGGAGCTGTTTTTT
TRBV20-1	TRBJ2-7	TRBD2	many	CSADGTSGSVEQYF	TGCAGTGCTGACGGGACTAGCGGGAGTGTCGAGCAGTACTTC
TRBV20-1	TRBJ2-3	TRBD2	many	CSARDRSGLAESTDTQYF	TGCAGTGCTAGAGATCGGTCGGGACTAGCGGAAAGCACAGATACGCAGTATTTT
TRBV2	TRBJ2-5	TRBD1	few	CASSVRDRGVETQYF	TGTGCCAGCAGCGTACGGGACAGGGGCGTTGAGACCCAGTACTTC
TRBV30	TRBJ1-6	TRBD1	many	CAWSFSDRNNSPLHF	TGTGCCTGGTCGTTTTCGGACAGGAATAATTCACCCCTCCACTTT
TRBV6-5	TRBJ1-6	.	.	CASSYSIRGSSYNSPLHF	TGTGCCAGCAGTTACTCGATCCGGGGGAGCTCCTATAATTCACCCCTCCACTTT
TRBV19	TRBJ1-5	.	.	CASTFLQNSNQPQHF	TGTGCCAGTACCTTTTTACAGAATAGCAATCAGCCCCAGCATTTT
TRBV29-1	TRBJ2-1	TRBD2	many	CSVGLAGDYNEQFF	TGCAGCGTTGGACTAGCGGGAGACTACAATGAGCAGTTCTTC